These 19 T cell receptor beta chains were all obtained from the same sample, sequenced in a study of cytomegalovirus exposure and HLA in healthy donors. Here immunoSEQ multiplex PCR was the method, and the copy in TCRdb shows in-frame clones only, minus some. Found here are tens of thousands of clones, roughly 88% of them singletons; the top ten hold roughly 6.7%. Sequencing was done on a sample of PBMCs. The receptor set was obtained from a young woman in good health and CMV-seronegative.

This rearrangement joins TRBV27 to TRBJ1-5; no clear D. V lost 5 bases to trimming and J lost 0 bases, with 8 bases between them. Germline V gene data show CDR1 as MNHEY and CDR2 as SMNVEV (reference sequence). This CDR3 is built from 14 residues. The CDR3 DNA reads as TGTGCCAGCAGTCCAGGCTATAGCAATCAGCCCCAGCATTTT. It translates to CASSPGYSNQPQHF.

This chain uses TRBV27 with TRBJ2-2, with TRBD2 matching over 8 bases. The CDR3 totals 17 residues. Germline trimming cut 4 bases from V and 0 bases from J; bases unmatched to any gene: 7. Germline V gives CDR1 MNHEY, CDR2 SMNVEV (reference sequence). The CDR3 region is CASSSPGLGSNTGELFF. The CDR3 DNA follows: TGTGCCAGCAGTTCCCCGGGACTAGGATCGAACACCGGGGAGCTGTTTTTT.

The chain recombines TRBV6-5 with TRBJ1-4, with 9 bases lining up with TRBD1. CDR1 and CDR2 (germline): MNHEY, SVGAGI. CDR3 size: 15 residues. V shed 0 bases and J 8 bases; nucleotides not matched to a gene: 4. The CDR3 is CASSYSTGTGEKLFF. DNA for the CDR3: TGTGCCAGCAGTTACTCGACCGGGACAGGGGAAAAACTGTTTTTT.

V and J are TRBV11-1 and TRBJ2-1, with D tentatively TRBD2 (5 bases). The CDR3 consists of 17 residues. CDR1 and CDR2 (germline): SGHAT, FQDESV (reference sequence). V lost 6 bases to trimming and J lost 0 bases, with 18 bases between them. The CDR3 region has the DNA TGTGCCAGCAGTACCCTGGTACGGGGATACTCCTACAATGAGCAGTTCTTC. It specifies CASSTLVRGYSYNEQFF.

The rearrangement uses TRBV6-1 and TRBJ1-2; D may be TRBD1 (6 bases). Germline lookup yields CDR1 MNHNS and CDR2 SASEGT. The length of the CDR3 is 12 residues. The V gene lost 9 bases and the J gene lost 2 bases, with 10 bases spanning the gap. DNA of the CDR3: TGTGCCAGTGGACAGTTAAACTATGGCTACACCTTC. Translation: CASGQLNYGYTF.

The rearrangement uses TRBV15 and TRBJ2-7; weak D call: TRBD1 (5 bases). Germline V gene data show CDR1 as LNHNV and CDR2 as YYDKDF (reference sequence). The CDR3 sequence is 17 residues long. V lost 1 base to trimming and J lost 0 bases, with 16 bases between them. This CDR3 reads CATSRAKSGMFSYEQYF. The CDR3 bases are TGTGCCACCAGCAGAGCCAAATCAGGGATGTTCTCCTACGAGCAGTACTTC.

V is TRBV14 and J is TRBJ2-1; 10 bases match TRBD2. The trim removed 0 bases at V and 8 bases at J, leaving 7 bases unmatched. Germline V gene lookup returns CDR1 SGHDN and CDR2 FVKESK. The length of the CDR3 is 16 residues. Here the CDR3 reads CASSQDWSSGRHEQFF. In nucleotides, the CDR3 is TGTGCCAGCAGCCAAGATTGGTCTAGCGGGAGACATGAGCAGTTCTTC. Full variable domain (outside the CDR3, taken from reference TRBV14 and TRBJ2-1): EAGVTQFPSHSVIEKGQTVTLRCDPISGHDNLYWYRRVMGKEIKFLLHFVKESKQDESGMPNNRFLAERTGGTYSTLKVQPAELEDSGVYFCASSQDWSSGRHEQFFGPGTRLTVL.

V usage is TRBV5-5 and J usage is TRBJ2-7, with 11 positions matching TRBD1. The length of the CDR3 is 16 residues. The trim removed 0 bases at V and 4 bases at J, leaving 6 bases unmatched. Germline CDR1 is SGHKS and CDR2 is YYEKEE (reference sequence). The CDR3 reads CASSLEGQGVLYEQYF. CDR3 bases: TGTGCCAGCAGCTTGGAGGGACAGGGGGTCCTATACGAGCAGTACTTC. Variable domain in full (rest from reference TRBV5-5 and TRBJ2-7): DAGVTQSPTHLIKTRGQQVTLRCSPISGHKSVSWYQQVLGQGPQFIFQYYEKEERGRGNFPDRFSARQFPNYSSELNVNALLLGDSALYLCASSLEGQGVLYEQYFGPGTRLTVT.

CDR3 protein: CASSPPAQGPYEQYF. The CDR3 DNA reads TGTGCCAGCAGCCCCCCCGCCCAGGGCCCTTACGAGCAGTACTTC. The V and J genes are TRBV7-9 and TRBJ2-7; maybe TRBD1 (5 bases). The CDR3 runs 15 residues. Germline values: CDR1 SEHNR, CDR2 FQNEAQ (reference sequence). Trimming removed 5 bases from V and 4 bases from J, with 18 bases in between.

The chain couples TRBV6-6 to TRBJ2-1; TRBD2 aligns across 11 bases. The trim removed 6 bases at V and 8 bases at J, leaving 12 bases unmatched. This CDR3 is built from 16 residues. Germline V gene data show CDR1 as MNHNY and CDR2 as SVGAGI (reference sequence). The CDR3 is CASRPSSGGRSHEQFF. Written as DNA, the CDR3 is TGTGCCAGCAGGCCTTCTAGCGGGGGGCGGTCCCATGAGCAGTTCTTC.

This chain connects TRBV9 to TRBJ2-2; 8 bases align to TRBD2. The V and J ends lost 0 bases and 1 base, in that order; junction bases with no gene match: 2. Per germline, CDR1 SGDLS and CDR2 YYNGEE. This CDR3 is 16 amino acids long. The CDR3 bases are TGTGCCAGCAGCGTAGCTAGCGGGTTGAACACCGGGGAGCTGTTTTTT. It is translated as CASSVASGLNTGELFF.

The rearrangement links TRBV28 to TRBJ2-7; the match to TRBD1 covers 8 bases. The CDR3 covers 12 residues. Unmatched junction bases numbered 8, after V lost 5 bases and J lost 11 bases. Germline CDR1 is MDHEN and CDR2 is SYDVKM. CDR3 region: CASSTPGQVKYF. For the CDR3, the DNA is TGTGCCAGCAGTACCCCGGGACAGGTTAAGTACTTC.

In this sample, this clone turned up a few times. The J gene is TRBJ1-2, the V gene TRBV21-1; the table's D gene call, TRBD1, was not cross checked with the DNA. TRBV21-1 is an annotated pseudogene. The CDR3 is 14 residues long. The DNA of the CDR3 is TGTGCCAGCAGGAAGGGGGCGCGGGACTATGGCTACACCTTC. This encodes CASRKGARDYGYTF.

This chain connects TRBV9 to TRBJ1-1, with 8 bases identical to TRBD1. Trimming took 3 bases from V and 1 from J; bases not matched to a gene: 11. CDR1 is SGDLS and CDR2 is YYNGEE in the germline V gene. The CDR3 loop spans 17 amino acids. The CDR3 coding sequence is TGTGCCAGCAGCGCCCGGAGGGACAGGACAGCGAACACTGAAGCTTTCTTT. Translated, it gives CASSARRDRTANTEAFF.

The chain combines TRBV28 with TRBJ1-1; D call uncertain. V gave up 9 bases and J gave up 8 bases, with 16 bases separating them. CDR1 is MDHEN and CDR2 is SYDVKM in the germline V gene. The CDR3 consists of 12 residues. The CDR3 nucleotides read TGTGCCAGTAGCGGAGACGTCAGGGAAGCTTTCTTT. This encodes CASSGDVREAFF.

The chain links TRBV4-1 to TRBJ1-1; D ambiguous. Germline assignment: CDR1 MGHRA and CDR2 YSYEKL. The V end lost 1 base, the J end lost 4 bases, and 4 bases lay between the germline ends. This CDR3 is 12 amino acids long. The CDR3: CASSQGSTEAFF. In nucleotides, the CDR3 is TGCGCCAGCAGCCAAGGGAGCACTGAAGCTTTCTTT.

CDR3 amino acids: CASSQGGLAGDYEQYF. The CDR3 DNA follows: TGCGCCAGCAGCCAAGGGGGACTAGCGGGGGACTACGAGCAGTACTTC. This chain links TRBV4-1 with TRBJ2-7, with 14 bases matching TRBD2. V was pared by 1 base and J by 3 bases, with 2 bases of the junction left unmatched. CDR3 size: 16 residues. The germline V gene encodes CDR1 MGHRA and CDR2 YSYEKL.

V is TRBV27 and J is TRBJ1-1, with no clear D. The length of the CDR3 is 14 residues. Germline V gene data show CDR1 as MNHEY and CDR2 as SMNVEV (reference sequence). The V and J ends lost 3 bases and 0 bases respectively, with 8 bases between them. CDR3 sequence reads: CASSLVSMNTEAFF. Here the CDR3 DNA reads TGTGCCAGCAGTTTGGTTAGCATGAACACTGAAGCTTTCTTT.

The V gene is TRBV7-9, the J gene TRBJ1-5, with D perhaps TRBD1 (5 bases). The germline V and J ends were trimmed by 5 bases and 6 bases, with 17 bases remaining between them. The germline CDR1 and CDR2 sequences are SEHNR and FQNEAQ (reference sequence). The CDR3 spans 15 residues. CDR3 residues: CASSLVGGLTQPQHF. CDR3 DNA sequence: TGTGCCAGCAGCCTCGTCGGGGGGTTGACTCAGCCCCAGCATTTT.